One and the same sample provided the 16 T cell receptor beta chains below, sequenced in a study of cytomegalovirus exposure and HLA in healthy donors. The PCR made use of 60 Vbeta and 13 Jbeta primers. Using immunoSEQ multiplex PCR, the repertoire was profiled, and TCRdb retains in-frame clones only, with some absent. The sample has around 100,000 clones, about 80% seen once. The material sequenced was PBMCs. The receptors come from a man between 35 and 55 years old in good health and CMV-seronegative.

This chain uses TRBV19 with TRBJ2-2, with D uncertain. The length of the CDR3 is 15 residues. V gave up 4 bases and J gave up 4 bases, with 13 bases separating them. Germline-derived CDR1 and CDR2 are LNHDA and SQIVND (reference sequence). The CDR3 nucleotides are TGTGCCAGTAGTAGGTTCAGCTCGGGCACCGGGGAGCTGTTTTTT. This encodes CASSRFSSGTGELFF.

The CDR3 loop is CASSPPRDRPNQPQHF. The CDR3 nucleotides read TGTGCCAGCTCACCACCCCGGGACAGGCCCAATCAGCCCCAGCATTTT. The chain is built from TRBV18 and TRBJ1-5; TRBD1 aligns across 8 bases. The CDR3 totals 16 residues. V trimming: 0 bases; J trimming: 3 bases; junction bases outside the gene matches: 4. Germline values: CDR1 KGHSH, CDR2 LQKENI.

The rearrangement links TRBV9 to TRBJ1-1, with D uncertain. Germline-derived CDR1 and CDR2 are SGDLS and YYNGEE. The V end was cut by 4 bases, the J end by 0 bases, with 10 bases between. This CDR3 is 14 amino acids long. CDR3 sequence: CASSPETVNTEAFF. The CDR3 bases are TGTGCCAGCAGCCCGGAGACGGTGAACACTGAAGCTTTCTTT.

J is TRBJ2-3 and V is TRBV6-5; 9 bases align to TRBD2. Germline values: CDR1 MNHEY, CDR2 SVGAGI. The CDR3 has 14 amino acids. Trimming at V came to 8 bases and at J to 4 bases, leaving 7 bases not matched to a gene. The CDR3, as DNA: TGTGCCAGCCGGGGGGCGGGGGGGCCAGATACGCAGTATTTT. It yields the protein CASRGAGGPDTQYF.

In DNA, the CDR3 is TGTGCCAGCAGCCCACTACTAGCGGGGGGCACAGATACGCAGTATTTT. Translated, it gives CASSPLLAGGTDTQYF. The chain joins TRBV27 to TRBJ2-3, with TRBD2 identical over 11 bases. This CDR3 is 16 amino acids long. The V segment lost 6 bases and the J segment 1 base; nucleotides outside the gene matches: 6. Germline-derived CDR1 and CDR2 are MNHEY and SMNVEV (reference sequence).

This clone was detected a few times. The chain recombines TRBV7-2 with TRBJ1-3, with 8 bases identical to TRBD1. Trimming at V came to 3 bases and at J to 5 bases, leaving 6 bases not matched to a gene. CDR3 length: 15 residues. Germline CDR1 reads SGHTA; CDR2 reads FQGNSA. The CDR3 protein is CASSFGQGFRNTIYF. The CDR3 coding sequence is TGTGCCAGCAGCTTCGGACAGGGCTTTAGAAACACCATATATTTT.

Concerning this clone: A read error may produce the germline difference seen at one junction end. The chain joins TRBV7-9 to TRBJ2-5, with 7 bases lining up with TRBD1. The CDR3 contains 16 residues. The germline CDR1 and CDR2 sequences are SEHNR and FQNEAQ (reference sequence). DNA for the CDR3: TGTTCCAGCAGCTTAGCTCCGACAGGGACGAGGGAGACCCAGTACTTC. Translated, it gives CSSSLAPTGTRETQYF.

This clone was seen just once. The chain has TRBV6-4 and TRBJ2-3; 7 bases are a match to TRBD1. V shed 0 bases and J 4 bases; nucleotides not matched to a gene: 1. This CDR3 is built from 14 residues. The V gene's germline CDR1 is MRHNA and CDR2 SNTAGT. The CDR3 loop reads CASSDSGGADTQYF. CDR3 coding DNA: TGTGCCAGCAGTGACTCAGGGGGCGCAGATACGCAGTATTTT.

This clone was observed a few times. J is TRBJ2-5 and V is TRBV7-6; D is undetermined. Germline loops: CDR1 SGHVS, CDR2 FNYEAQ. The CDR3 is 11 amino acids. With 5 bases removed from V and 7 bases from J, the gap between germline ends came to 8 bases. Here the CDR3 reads CASSASGTQYF. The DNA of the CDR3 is TGTGCCAGCAGCGCCTCGGGGACCCAGTACTTC.

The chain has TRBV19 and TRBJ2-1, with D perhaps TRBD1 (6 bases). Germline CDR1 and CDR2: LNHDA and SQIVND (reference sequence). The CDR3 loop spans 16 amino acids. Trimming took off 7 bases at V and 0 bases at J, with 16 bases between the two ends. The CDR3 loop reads CASTTGPLSSYNEQFF. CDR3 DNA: TGTGCCAGTACCACAGGGCCTCTAAGCTCCTACAATGAGCAGTTCTTC.

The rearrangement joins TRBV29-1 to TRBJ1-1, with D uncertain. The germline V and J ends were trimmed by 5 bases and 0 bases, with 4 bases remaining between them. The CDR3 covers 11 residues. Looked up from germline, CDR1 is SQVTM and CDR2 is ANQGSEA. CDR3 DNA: TGCAGCGTTCCTCTGAACACTGAAGCTTTCTTT. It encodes CSVPLNTEAFF.

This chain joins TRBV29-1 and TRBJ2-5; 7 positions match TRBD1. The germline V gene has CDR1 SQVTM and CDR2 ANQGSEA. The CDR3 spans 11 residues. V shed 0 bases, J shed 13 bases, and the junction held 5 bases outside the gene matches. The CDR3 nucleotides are TGCAGCGTTGAAGAAAACAGGGGACGGTACTTC. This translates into CSVEENRGRYF.

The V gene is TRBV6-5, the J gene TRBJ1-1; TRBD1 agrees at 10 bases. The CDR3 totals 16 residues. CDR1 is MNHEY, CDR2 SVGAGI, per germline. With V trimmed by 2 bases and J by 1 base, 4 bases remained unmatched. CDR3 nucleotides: TGTGCCAGCAGTTACCACGGACAGGGGGGGAACACTGAAGCTTTCTTT. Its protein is CASSYHGQGGNTEAFF.

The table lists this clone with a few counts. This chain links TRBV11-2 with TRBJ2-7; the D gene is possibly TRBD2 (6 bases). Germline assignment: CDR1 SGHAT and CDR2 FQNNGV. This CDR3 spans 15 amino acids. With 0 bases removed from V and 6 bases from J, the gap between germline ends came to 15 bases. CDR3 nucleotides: TGTGCCAGCAGCTTAGATGTCGGGGGTCTTCGCGAGCAGTACGTC. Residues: CASSLDVGGLREQYV.

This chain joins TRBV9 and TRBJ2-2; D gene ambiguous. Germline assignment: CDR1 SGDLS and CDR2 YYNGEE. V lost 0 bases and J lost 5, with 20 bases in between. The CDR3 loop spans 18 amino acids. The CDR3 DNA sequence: TGTGCCAGCAGCGTAGGGCAGGTCTCGAGATTTGGGACCGGGGAGCTGTTTTTT. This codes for CASSVGQVSRFGTGELFF. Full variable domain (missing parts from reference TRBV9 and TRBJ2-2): DSGVTQTPKHLITATGQRVTLRCSPRSGDLSVYWYQQSLDQGLQFLIQYYNGEERAKGNILERFSAQQFPDLHSELNLSSLELGDSALYFCASSVGQVSRFGTGELFFGEGSRLTVL.

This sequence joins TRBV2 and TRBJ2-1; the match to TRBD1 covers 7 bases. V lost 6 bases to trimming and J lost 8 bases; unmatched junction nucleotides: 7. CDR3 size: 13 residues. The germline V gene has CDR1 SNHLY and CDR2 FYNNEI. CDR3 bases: TGTGCCAGCAGCTTATATACAGGGGATGAGCAGTTCTTC. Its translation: CASSLYTGDEQFF.